This record concerns one T cell receptor beta chain sequence. Its matching antigen is unknown. TCRdb's copy holds only in-frame clones and misses some; the assay was immunoSEQ multiplex PCR. The sample includes approximately 140,000 clones, approximately 92% of them seen just once. This CDR3 has 14 residues. Germline lookup yields CDR1 MNHEY and CDR2 SVGAGI. V was pared by 6 bases and J by 0 bases, with 11 bases between. The sample comes from a study of T cell responses to AZD1222 COVID-19 vaccine. Overall study results and limits: Receipt of two AZD1222 doses was followed by a rise in Spike-specific TCR breadth and depth. Nearly half of unique spike-specific TCRs reportedly avoided B.1.351 and B.1.1.7 mutated regions.

This material consisted of peripheral blood, taken 28 days after the second AZD1222 dose. The genes are TRBV6-5 and TRBJ1-1; D may be TRBD1 (5 bases). This sequence was found in an adult who received the AZD1222 COVID-19 vaccine. The CDR3 spells CASSPGGLNTEAFF. The CDR3 DNA is TGTGCCAGCAGCCCCGGGGGTCTGAACACTGAAGCTTTCTTT.